What follows is one T cell receptor (beta chain) and its context. Relative to the germline gene, one junction end is altered; a read error may explain this. The data were taken from a study of blood T cells in healthy people across ages. CDR3 size: 17 residues. Germline V CDR1 and CDR2: SEHNR, FQNEAQ (reference sequence). A J-beta primer mix and a sample-barcoded 5' primer were used in a second PCR of about 7 to 12 cycles. Using its own MiXCR run on the 5' RACE reads, TCRdb lists one record per CDR3 protein. The sample carries more than 1,000,000 distinct CDR3 sequences, approximately 26% recorded once. The sample also formed part of further work on T cells of mothers and their children. That work contributes: Inherited differences only slightly affect thymic shaping of TCR recombination output.

This chain joins TRBV7-9 and TRBJ2-3; 12 bases line up with TRBD2. The clonotype comes from a girl aged 2 to 10 in good health. The material sequenced was blood. The CDR3 DNA reads TGTGCCAGCAGCCCACCCCTACTAGCGGGGGGCCCAGATACGCGGTATTTT. This gives the protein CASSPPLLAGGPDTRYF.